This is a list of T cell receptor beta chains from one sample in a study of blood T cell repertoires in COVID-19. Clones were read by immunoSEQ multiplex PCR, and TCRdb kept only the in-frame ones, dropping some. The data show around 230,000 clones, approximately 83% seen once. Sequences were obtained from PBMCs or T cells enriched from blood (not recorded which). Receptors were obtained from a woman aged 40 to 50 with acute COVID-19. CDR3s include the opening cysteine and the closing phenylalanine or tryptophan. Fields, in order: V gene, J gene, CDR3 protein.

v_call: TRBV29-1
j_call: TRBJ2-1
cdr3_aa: CSVELGVGSEQFF

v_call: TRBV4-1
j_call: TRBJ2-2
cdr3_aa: CASSHRGDTGELFF

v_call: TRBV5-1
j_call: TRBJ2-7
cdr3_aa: CASSLGLEVPYEQYF

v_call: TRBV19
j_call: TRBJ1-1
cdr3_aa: CASREPGNTEAFF

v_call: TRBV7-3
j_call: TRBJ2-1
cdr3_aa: CASSLQSEGEQFF

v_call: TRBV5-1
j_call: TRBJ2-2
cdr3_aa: CASSLVAGGTGELFF

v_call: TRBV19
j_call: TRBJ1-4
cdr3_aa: CASSRDRTNEKLFF

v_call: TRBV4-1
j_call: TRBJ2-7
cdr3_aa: CASSQDYRTGVTYEQYF

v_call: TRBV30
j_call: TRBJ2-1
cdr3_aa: CAWTPTTSGSYNEQFF

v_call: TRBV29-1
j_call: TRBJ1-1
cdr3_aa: CSAQGRGGTEAFF

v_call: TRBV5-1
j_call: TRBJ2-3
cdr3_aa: CASSPHRTSGSPDTQYF

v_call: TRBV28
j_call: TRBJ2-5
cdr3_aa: CASSSGGLAGEGETQYF

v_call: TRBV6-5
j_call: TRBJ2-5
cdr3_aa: CASSYLLSIQETQYF